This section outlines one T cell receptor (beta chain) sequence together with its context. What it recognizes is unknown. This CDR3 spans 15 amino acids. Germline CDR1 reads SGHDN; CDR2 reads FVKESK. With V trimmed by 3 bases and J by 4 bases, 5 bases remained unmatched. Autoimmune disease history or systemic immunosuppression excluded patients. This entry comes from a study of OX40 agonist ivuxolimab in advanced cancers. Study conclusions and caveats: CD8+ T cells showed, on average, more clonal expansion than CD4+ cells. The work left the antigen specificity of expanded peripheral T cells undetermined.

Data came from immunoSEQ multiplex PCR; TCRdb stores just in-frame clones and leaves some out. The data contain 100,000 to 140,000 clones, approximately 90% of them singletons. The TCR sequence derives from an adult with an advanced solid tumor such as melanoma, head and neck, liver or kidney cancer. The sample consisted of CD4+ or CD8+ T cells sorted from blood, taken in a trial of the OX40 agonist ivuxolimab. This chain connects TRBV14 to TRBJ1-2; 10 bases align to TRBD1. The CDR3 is CASSQRWDRGYGYTF. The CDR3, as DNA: TGTGCCAGCAGCCAGCGGTGGGACAGGGGCTATGGCTACACCTTC.